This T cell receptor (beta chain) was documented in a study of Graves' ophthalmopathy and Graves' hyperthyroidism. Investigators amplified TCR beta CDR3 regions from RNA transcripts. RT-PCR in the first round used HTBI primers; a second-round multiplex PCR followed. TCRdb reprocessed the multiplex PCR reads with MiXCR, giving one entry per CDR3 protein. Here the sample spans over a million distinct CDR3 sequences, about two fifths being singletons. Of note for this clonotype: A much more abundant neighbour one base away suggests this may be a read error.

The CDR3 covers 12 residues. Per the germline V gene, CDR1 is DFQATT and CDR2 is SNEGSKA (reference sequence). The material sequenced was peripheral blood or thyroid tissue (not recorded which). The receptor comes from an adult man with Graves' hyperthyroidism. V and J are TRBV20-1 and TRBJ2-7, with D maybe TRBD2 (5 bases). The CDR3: CSAQRSSYEHYF. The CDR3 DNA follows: TGCAGTGCTCAGCGGTCTTCCTACGAGCACTACTTC.